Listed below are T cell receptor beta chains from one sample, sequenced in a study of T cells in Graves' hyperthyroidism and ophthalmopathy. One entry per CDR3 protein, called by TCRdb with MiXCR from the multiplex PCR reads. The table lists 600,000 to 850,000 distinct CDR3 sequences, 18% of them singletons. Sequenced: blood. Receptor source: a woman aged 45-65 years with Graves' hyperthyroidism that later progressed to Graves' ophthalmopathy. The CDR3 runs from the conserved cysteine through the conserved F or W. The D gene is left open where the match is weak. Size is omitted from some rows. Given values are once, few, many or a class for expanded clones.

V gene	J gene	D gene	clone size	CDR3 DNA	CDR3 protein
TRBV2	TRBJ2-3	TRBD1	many	TGTGCCAGCAGATCCGGGACAGGGGTTTTCCCAGATACGCAGTATTTT	CASRSGTGVFPDTQYF
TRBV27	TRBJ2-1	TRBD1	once	TGTGCCAGCATTTCGGGACAGCAAGACAATGAGCAGTTCTTC	CASISGQQDNEQFF
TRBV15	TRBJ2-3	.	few	TGTGCCACCAGCAGAGAGGCCGCCTCGACAGATACGCAGTATTTT	CATSREAASTDTQYF
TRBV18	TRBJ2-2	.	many	TGTGCCAGCTCATCTAAGAGGCAGACGAACACCGGGGAGCTGTTTTTT	CASSSKRQTNTGELFF
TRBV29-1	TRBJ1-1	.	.	TGCAGCGTTGAGCAAACGGGACAAACTGAAGCTTTCTTT	CSVEQTGQTEAFF
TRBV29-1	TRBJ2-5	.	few	TGCAGCGTTGAATATGTCGCAGGGGAGACCCAGTACTTC	CSVEYVAGETQYF
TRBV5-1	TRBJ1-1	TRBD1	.	TGCGCCAGCAGCTCCAAACGGACAGGGAGGAACACTGAAGCTTTCTTT	CASSSKRTGRNTEAFF
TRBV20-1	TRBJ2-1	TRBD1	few	TGCAGTGCCACGGACAGGGCGGAATACAATGAGCAGTTCTTC	CSATDRAEYNEQFF
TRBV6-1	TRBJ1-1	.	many	TGTGCCAGCATCGGCCCAGGGAACACTGAAGCTTTCTTT	CASIGPGNTEAFF
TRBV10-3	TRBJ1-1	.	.	TGTGCCATCAGCGAGATTTACACATCCCCGGACACTGAAGCTTTCTTT	CAISEIYTSPDTEAFF
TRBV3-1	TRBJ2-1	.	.	TGTGCCAGCAGGTTCGGGGTTAGGAGCTCCTACAATGAGCAGTTCTTC	CASRFGVRSSYNEQFF